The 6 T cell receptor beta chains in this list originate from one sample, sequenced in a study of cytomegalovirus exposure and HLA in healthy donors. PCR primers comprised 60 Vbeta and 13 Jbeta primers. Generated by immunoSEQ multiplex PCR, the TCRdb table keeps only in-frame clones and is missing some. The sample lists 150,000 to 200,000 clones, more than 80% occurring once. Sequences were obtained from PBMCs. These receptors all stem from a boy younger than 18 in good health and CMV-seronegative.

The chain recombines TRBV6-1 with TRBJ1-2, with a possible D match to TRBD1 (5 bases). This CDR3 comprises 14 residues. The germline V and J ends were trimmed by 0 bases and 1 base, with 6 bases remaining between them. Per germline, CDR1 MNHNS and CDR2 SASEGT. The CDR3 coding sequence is TGTGCCAGCAGTGAAGCGGGGCTTAACTATGGCTACACCTTC. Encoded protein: CASSEAGLNYGYTF.

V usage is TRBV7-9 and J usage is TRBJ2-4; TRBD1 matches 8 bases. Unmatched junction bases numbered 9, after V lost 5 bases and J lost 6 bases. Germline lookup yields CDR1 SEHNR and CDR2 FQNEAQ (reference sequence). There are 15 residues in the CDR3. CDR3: CASSAGQALRNIQYF. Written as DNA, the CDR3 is TGTGCCAGCAGCGCGGGACAGGCGTTGAGAAACATTCAGTACTTC.

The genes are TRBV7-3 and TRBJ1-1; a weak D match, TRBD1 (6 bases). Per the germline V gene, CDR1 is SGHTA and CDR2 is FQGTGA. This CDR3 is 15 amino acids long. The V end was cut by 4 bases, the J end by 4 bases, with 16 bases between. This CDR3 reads CASSSDDRRPTEAFF. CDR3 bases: TGTGCCAGCAGCTCGGACGACAGGAGACCCACTGAAGCTTTCTTT.

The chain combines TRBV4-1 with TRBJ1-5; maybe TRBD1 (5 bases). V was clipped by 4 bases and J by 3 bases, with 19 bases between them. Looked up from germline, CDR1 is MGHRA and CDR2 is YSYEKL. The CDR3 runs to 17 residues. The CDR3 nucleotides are TGCGCCAGCAGCCCAGGGTCCCGGCAGGGCACCAATCAGCCCCAGCATTTT. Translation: CASSPGSRQGTNQPQHF.

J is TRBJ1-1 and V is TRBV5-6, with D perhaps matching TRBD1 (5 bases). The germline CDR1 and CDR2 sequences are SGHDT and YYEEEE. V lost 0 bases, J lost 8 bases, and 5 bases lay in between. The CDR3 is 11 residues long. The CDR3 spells CASSLGQEAFF. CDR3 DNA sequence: TGTGCCAGCAGCTTGGGACAGGAAGCTTTCTTT.

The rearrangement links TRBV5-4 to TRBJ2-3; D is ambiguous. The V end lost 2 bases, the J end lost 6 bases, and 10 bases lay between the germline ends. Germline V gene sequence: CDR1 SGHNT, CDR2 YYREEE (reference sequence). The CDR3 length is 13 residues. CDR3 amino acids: CASSFGSPDTQYF. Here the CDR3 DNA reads TGTGCCAGCAGCTTCGGTAGCCCCGATACGCAGTATTTT. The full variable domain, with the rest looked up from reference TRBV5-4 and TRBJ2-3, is ETGVTQSPTHLIKTRGQQVTLRCSSQSGHNTVSWYQQALGQGPQFIFQYYREEENGRGNFPPRFSGLQFPNYSSELNVNALELDDSALYLCASSFGSPDTQYFGPGTRLTVL.